Below, 20 T cell receptor beta chains from the same sample are listed, as sequenced in a study of vaccination and CD4 T cells after COVID-19. The Oncomine TCR Beta short-read assay generated sequence data from the DNA of cultured CD4+ T cells. From the PCR reads, TCRdb called clonotypes with MiXCR, one entry per CDR3 protein. Of 20,000 to 25,000 distinct CDR3 sequences listed, around a third are singletons. Indicated time point: late sampling 161 to 241 days after vaccination in three convalescent patients. Treatment defined: approximately nine-day PBMC culture with coronavirus spike peptide pools or control peptides (ViraFEST assay). No antigens are known for them. The specimen was CD4+ T cells from blood, cultured in vitro, collected about 7 months after SARS-CoV-2 vaccination. These receptor sequences come from a human donor who had recovered from COVID-19.

This clonotype showed up just once. The chain carries TRBV11-3 and TRBJ2-2; TRBD1 matches at 8 bases. The V gene's germline CDR1 is SGHNT and CDR2 YENEEA. The CDR3 is made up of 14 amino acids. With 5 bases clipped from V and 3 bases from J, the junction kept 2 bases outside the gene matches. CDR3 coding DNA: TGTGCCAGCAGCATGGACAGGGACACCGGGGAGCTGTTTTTT. Its translation: CASSMDRDTGELFF.

The chain has TRBV7-3 and TRBJ2-3, with D maybe TRBD2 (6 bases). CDR1 SGHTA and CDR2 FQGTGA come from the germline V gene. Trimming removed 5 bases from V and 2 bases from J, with 17 bases in between. The CDR3 extends over 16 amino acids. For the CDR3, the DNA is TGTGCCAGCAGCCCTAGCACTCGGGGGTTCACAGATACGCAGTATTTT. Translating gives CASSPSTRGFTDTQYF.

The CDR3 coding sequence is TGCGCCAGCAGCCAACTTGGGCAGAGCTCCTACGAGCAGTACTTC. Its translation: CASSQLGQSSYEQYF. This chain connects TRBV4-1 to TRBJ2-7; D ambiguous. The CDR3 spans 15 residues. With 2 bases removed from V and 0 bases from J, the gap between germline ends came to 11 bases. Germline V CDR1 and CDR2: MGHRA, YSYEKL.

This clonotype was seen just once. The J gene is TRBJ1-5, the V gene TRBV4-2; D not certain. Trimming took 0 bases from V and 4 from J, leaving 4 bases between them. Germline loops: CDR1 LGHNA, CDR2 YNFKEQ. This CDR3 is built from 13 residues. The CDR3 DNA reads TGTGCCAGCAGCCAAGACAGGAATCAGCCCCAGCATTTT. Its protein is CASSQDRNQPQHF.

This clonotype turned up a few times. The chain employs TRBV20-1 and TRBJ2-7; 8 nucleotides agree with TRBD2. Germline CDR1 DFQATT, CDR2 SNEGSKA (reference sequence). CDR3 length: 12 residues. Trimming cost V 3 bases and J 7 bases; bases outside gene matches: 5. For the CDR3, the DNA is TGCAGTGCTAGGGATATAGCGGGAGAGCAGTACTTC. Protein: CSARDIAGEQYF.

This clonotype came up a few times. This chain links TRBV7-2 with TRBJ2-3; D may correspond to TRBD1 or TRBD2 (5 bases each). This CDR3 comprises 17 residues. The ends were cut back, 5 bases at V and 1 base at J, with 19 bases in the middle. Germline values: CDR1 SGHTA, CDR2 FQGNSA. The CDR3 loop reads CASSPSSSRVGTDTQYF. The CDR3 region has the DNA TGTGCCAGCAGCCCCTCCTCTAGCAGGGTGGGCACAGATACGCAGTATTTT.

This clonotype was detected only once. This chain uses TRBV7-2 with TRBJ2-2, with TRBD1 matching 7 bases. Germline assignment: CDR1 SGHTA and CDR2 FQGNSA. After removal of 1 base from V and 6 bases from J, the junction contained 5 bases not matched to a gene. The CDR3 totals 15 residues. CDR3 nucleotides: TGTGCCAGCAGCTTAGGGCAGGGGGTCGCCGGGGAGCTGTTTTTT. It encodes CASSLGQGVAGELFF.

The chain uses TRBV6-2 or TRBV6-3 and TRBJ1-2; D not resolved. The V gene lost 2 bases and the J gene lost 3 bases, with 1 base spanning the gap. The CDR3 sequence is 11 residues long. The V gene's germline CDR1 is MNHEY and CDR2 SVGEGT. The DNA for the CDR3 is TGTGCCAGCAGTTACGACTATGGCTACACCTTC. The encoded protein is CASSYDYGYTF.

In this sample, this clonotype turned up a few times. The chain combines TRBV20-1 with TRBJ2-7, with 11 bases that match TRBD1. Per the germline V gene, CDR1 is DFQATT and CDR2 is SNEGSKA (reference sequence). The ends lost 2 bases at V and 9 bases at J; junction bases unmatched: 12. The CDR3 totals 15 residues. The CDR3 region has the DNA TGCAGTGCTAGAAGCCCGGGACAGGGGGGCCTCGGGCAGTACTTC. Translation gives CSARSPGQGGLGQYF.

This sequence joins TRBV6-1 and TRBJ2-7, with D unresolved. V lost 0 bases to trimming and J lost 4 bases, with 7 bases between them. CDR1 and CDR2 from the germline V gene are MNHNS and SASEGT. This CDR3 has 13 residues. The CDR3 DNA follows: TGTGCCAGCAGTGAAGCCTTGATGTACGAGCAGTACTTC. Translated: CASSEALMYEQYF.

This chain joins TRBV4-1 and TRBJ2-2, with TRBD1 as a possible D gene (5 bases). V shed 2 bases and J shed 3 bases, with 16 bases lying between them. Germline V gene sequence: CDR1 MGHRA, CDR2 YSYEKL. This CDR3 comprises 17 residues. The CDR3 sequence is CASSQTFRTSDTGELFF. DNA for the CDR3: TGCGCCAGCAGCCAAACTTTCCGGACAAGCGACACCGGGGAGCTGTTTTTT.

This clonotype was recorded a few times. The chain recombines TRBV6-1 with TRBJ2-5; 10 nucleotides agree with TRBD2. Germline CDR1 MNHNS, CDR2 SASEGT. V lost 5 bases, J lost 4 bases, and 7 bases stayed unmatched. There are 15 residues in the CDR3. The CDR3: CASSPQRGGGETQYF. The CDR3 region has the DNA TGTGCCAGCAGTCCGCAGCGGGGGGGCGGAGAGACCCAGTACTTC.

Only a few counts were recorded for this clonotype. The chain couples TRBV20-1 to TRBJ2-5; TRBD2 matches 10 bases. The length of the CDR3 is 16 residues. Germline V CDR1 and CDR2: DFQATT, SNEGSKA (reference sequence). Germline trimming cut 5 bases from V and 4 bases from J; bases unmatched to any gene: 13. The CDR3: CSARPLLAGLRETQYF. The CDR3 DNA sequence: TGCAGTGCTCGCCCACTACTAGCGGGGCTCCGAGAGACCCAGTACTTC.

The J gene is TRBJ2-5, the V gene TRBV12-3 or TRBV12-4; D gene unclear. V was pared by 2 bases and J by 2 bases, with 9 bases between. The CDR3 covers 14 residues. In DNA form, the CDR3 reads TGTGCCAGCAGTTTATCGCAAGCTCAAGAGACCCAGTACTTC. Its translation is CASSLSQAQETQYF.

CDR3 DNA: TGCAGTGCTAGAGAACTTCCACCTGCCTCTGTAGCTTTCTTT. It encodes CSARELPPASVAFF. The chain employs TRBV20-1 and TRBJ1-1, with no clear D. Germline CDR1 is DFQATT and CDR2 is SNEGSKA (reference sequence). This CDR3 comprises 14 residues. V dropped 0 bases and J dropped 10 bases, with 18 bases sitting between them.

V and J are TRBV10-1 and TRBJ1-6, with 7 bases fitting TRBD1. CDR1 WNHNN and CDR2 SYGVQD come from the germline V gene (reference sequence). The CDR3 has 13 residues. J lost 10 bases, V lost 4 bases, and 4 bases had no gene match. CDR3 nucleotide sequence: TGCGCCAGCAGTGGCAGGGGGGACTCACCCCTCCACTTT. Encoded protein: CASSGRGDSPLHF.

V is TRBV24-1 and J is TRBJ1-1, with 7 bases matching TRBD1. This CDR3 has 15 residues. The V and J ends lost 5 bases and 5 bases, in that order; junction bases with no gene match: 10. Germline-derived CDR1 and CDR2 are KGHDR and SFDVKD. The CDR3 is CATSGPDRVPTEAFF. The CDR3 DNA sequence: TGTGCCACCAGTGGCCCAGACAGGGTTCCTACTGAAGCTTTCTTT.

This chain joins TRBV5-1 and TRBJ2-5; TRBD2 aligns across 8 bases. The CDR3 is 15 amino acids. Germline-derived CDR1 and CDR2 are SGHRS and YFSETQ. V dropped 4 bases and J dropped 2; count of bases not matched to a gene: 7. DNA for the CDR3: TGCGCCAGCAGCCCGGGACTAGTAACTCAAGAGACCCAGTACTTC. Its translation: CASSPGLVTQETQYF.

The chain employs TRBV20-1 and TRBJ2-1; weak D call: TRBD1 (5 bases). Germline V lookup: CDR1 DFQATT, CDR2 SNEGSKA (reference sequence). V dropped 0 bases and J dropped 4 bases, with 13 bases sitting between them. The CDR3 is 15 residues long. Here the CDR3 reads CSARDWAGNYNEQFF. The CDR3, as DNA: TGCAGTGCTAGAGATTGGGCAGGGAATTACAATGAGCAGTTCTTC.

This chain links TRBV19 with TRBJ2-2; D call uncertain. Germline lookup yields CDR1 LNHDA and CDR2 SQIVND (reference sequence). The V gene lost 5 bases and the J gene lost 6 bases, with 13 bases spanning the gap. This CDR3 comprises 14 residues. Here the CDR3 DNA reads TGTGCCAGTAGTTCGGGCCCTGCCGCCGGGGAGCTGTTTTTT. Protein product: CASSSGPAAGELFF.